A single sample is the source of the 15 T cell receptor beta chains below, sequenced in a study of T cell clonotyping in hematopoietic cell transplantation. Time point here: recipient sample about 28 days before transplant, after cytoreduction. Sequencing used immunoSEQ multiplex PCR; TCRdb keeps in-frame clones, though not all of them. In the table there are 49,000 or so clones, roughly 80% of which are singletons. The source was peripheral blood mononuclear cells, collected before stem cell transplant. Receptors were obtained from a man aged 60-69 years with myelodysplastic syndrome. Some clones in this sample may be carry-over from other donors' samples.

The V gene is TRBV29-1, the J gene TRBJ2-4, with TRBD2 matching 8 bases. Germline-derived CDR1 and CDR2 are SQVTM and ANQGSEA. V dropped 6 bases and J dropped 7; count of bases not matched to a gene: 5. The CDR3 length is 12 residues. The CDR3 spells CSVGTRLNIQYF. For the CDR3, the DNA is TGCAGCGTCGGGACTAGGTTGAACATTCAGTACTTC.

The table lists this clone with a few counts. The CDR3 sequence: CASSERASYEQYF. The CDR3 nucleotides read TGTGCCAGCAGTGAAAGGGCGAGCTACGAGCAGTACTTC. V is TRBV2 and J is TRBJ2-7; D is uncertain. The length of the CDR3 is 13 residues. The V end lost 2 bases, the J end lost 3 bases, and 8 bases lay between the germline ends. The germline CDR1 and CDR2 sequences are SNHLY and FYNNEI.

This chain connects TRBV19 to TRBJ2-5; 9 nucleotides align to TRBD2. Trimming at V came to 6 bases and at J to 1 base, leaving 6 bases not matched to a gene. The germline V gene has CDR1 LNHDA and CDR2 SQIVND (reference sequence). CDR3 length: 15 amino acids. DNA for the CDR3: TGTGCCAGTAGCGTTGCGACTAGCGGCCAAGAGACCCAGTACTTC. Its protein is CASSVATSGQETQYF.

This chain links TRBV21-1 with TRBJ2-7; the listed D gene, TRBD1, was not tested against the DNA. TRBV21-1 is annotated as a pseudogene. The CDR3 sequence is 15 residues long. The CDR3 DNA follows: TGTGCCAGCAGCAAAGGCCTGGACAGGGATTACGAGCAGTACTTC. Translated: CASSKGLDRDYEQYF.

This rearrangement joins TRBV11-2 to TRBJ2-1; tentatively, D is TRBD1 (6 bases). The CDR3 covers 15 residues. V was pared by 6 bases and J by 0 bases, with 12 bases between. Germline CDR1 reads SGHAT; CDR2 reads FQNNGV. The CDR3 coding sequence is TGTGCCAGCAGGTTTAGGGGGAGCTCCTACAATGAGCAGTTCTTC. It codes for CASRFRGSSYNEQFF. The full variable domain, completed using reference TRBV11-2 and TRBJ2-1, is EAGVAQSPRYKIIEKRQSVAFWCNPISGHATLYWYQQILGQGPKLLIQFQNNGVVDDSQLPKDRFSAERLKGVDSTLKIQPAKLEDSAVYLCASRFRGSSYNEQFFGPGTRLTVL.

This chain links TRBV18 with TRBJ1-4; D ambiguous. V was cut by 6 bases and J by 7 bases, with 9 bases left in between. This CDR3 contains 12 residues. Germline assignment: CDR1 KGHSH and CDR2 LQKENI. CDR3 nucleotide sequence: TGTGCCAGCTCCGGCGGGGTTGAAAAACTGTTTTTT. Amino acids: CASSGGVEKLFF.

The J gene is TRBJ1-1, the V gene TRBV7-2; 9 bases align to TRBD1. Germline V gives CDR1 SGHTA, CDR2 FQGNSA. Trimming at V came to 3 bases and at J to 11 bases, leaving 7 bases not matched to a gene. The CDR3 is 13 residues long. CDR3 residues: CASSFPGTGRAFF. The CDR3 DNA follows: TGTGCCAGCAGCTTTCCCGGGACAGGGAGGGCTTTCTTT.

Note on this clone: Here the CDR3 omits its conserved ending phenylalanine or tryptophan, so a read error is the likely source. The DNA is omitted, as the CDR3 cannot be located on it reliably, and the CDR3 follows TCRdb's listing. The CDR3 here is CAWSVRDRTFY. The chain carries TRBV30 and TRBJ1-2; the table's D call of TRBD1 was not tested on the DNA. Germline-derived CDR1 and CDR2 are GTSNPN and SVGIG (reference sequence). The CDR3 comprises 11 residues, both ends counted.

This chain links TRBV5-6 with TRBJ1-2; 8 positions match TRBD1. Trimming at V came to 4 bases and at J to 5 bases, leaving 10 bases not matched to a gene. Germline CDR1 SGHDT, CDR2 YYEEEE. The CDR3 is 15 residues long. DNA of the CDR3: TGTGCCAGCAGCATTGACAGGGGCGCTGGGTATGGCTACACCTTC. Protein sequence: CASSIDRGAGYGYTF.

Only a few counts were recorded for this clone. The CDR3 coding sequence is TGTGCCAGCAGTTACGGGGCCACTGAAGCTTTCTTT. Residues: CASSYGATEAFF. This chain connects TRBV6-5 to TRBJ1-1; tentatively, D is TRBD1 (5 bases). The V gene lost 2 bases and the J gene lost 4 bases, with 5 bases spanning the gap. The germline V gene encodes CDR1 MNHEY and CDR2 SVGAGI. CDR3 length: 12 amino acids.

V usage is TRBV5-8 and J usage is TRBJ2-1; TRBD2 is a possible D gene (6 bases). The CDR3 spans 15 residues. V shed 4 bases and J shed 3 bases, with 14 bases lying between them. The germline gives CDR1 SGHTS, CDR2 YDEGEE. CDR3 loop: CASSPGAGLYNEQFF. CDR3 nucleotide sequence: TGTGCCAGCAGCCCGGGAGCGGGTCTCTACAATGAGCAGTTCTTC.

The CDR3 DNA reads as TGTGCCAGCAGCGGAGGACTAATTGGACCCTACGAGCAGTACTTC. Translation: CASSGGLIGPYEQYF. V usage is TRBV7-2 and J usage is TRBJ2-7, with D possibly matching TRBD2 (6 bases). CDR1 is SGHTA, CDR2 FQGNSA, per germline. V lost 5 bases to trimming and J lost 2 bases, with 16 bases between them. The CDR3 consists of 15 residues.

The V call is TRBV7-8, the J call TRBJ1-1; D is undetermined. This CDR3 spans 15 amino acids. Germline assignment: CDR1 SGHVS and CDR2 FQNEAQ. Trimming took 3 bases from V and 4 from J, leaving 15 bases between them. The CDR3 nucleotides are TGTGCCAGCAGCTTGGGGAGATGGGAGGGCACTGAAGCTTTCTTT. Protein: CASSLGRWEGTEAFF.

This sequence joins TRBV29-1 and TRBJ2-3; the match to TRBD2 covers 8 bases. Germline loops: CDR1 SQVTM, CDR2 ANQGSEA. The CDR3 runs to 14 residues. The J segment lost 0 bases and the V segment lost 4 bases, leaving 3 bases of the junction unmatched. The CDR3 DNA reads TGCAGCGTTGGGGTAGCGGGGAGCACAGATACGCAGTATTTT. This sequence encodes CSVGVAGSTDTQYF.

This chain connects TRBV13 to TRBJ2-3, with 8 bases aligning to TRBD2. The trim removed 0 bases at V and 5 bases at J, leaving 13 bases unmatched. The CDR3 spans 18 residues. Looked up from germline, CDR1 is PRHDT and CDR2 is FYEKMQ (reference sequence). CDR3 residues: CASSLGGWERGSGDTQYF. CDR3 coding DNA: TGTGCCAGCAGCTTAGGGGGATGGGAGCGGGGGAGTGGAGATACGCAGTATTTT. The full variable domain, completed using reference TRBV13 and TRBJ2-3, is AAGVIQSPRHLIKEKRETATLKCYPIPRHDTVYWYQQGPGQDPQFLISFYEKMQSDKGSIPDRFSAQQFSDYHSELNMSSLELGDSALYFCASSLGGWERGSGDTQYFGPGTRLTVL.